Listed below are T cell receptor beta chains from one sample, sequenced in a study of PD-1 blockade in mismatch repair-deficient tumors. TCRdb's copy holds only in-frame clones and misses some; the assay was immunoSEQ multiplex PCR. The data contain 90,000 to 120,000 clones, over 75% of them singletons. The source was peripheral blood, collected 30 to 36 weeks after starting pembrolizumab. All receptors derive from an adult with mismatch repair-deficient cancer. Each CDR3 is given with its conserved first and last residue. D genes are given only for firm matches. Rows may omit the clone size; those that give it use once, few, many or a size class.

D: .
length: 15
J: TRBJ1-2
size: .
V: TRBV25-1
DNA: TGTGCCAGCAGTCCTCCCGTGATTCAAGGGCATGGCTACACCTTC
CDR3: CASSPPVIQGHGYTF

D: .
length: 15
J: TRBJ2-5
size: .
V: TRBV11-2
DNA: TGTGCCAGCAGCTTAGAGGACCCTCGCGGGGAGACCCAGTACTTC
CDR3: CASSLEDPRGETQYF

D: TRBD2
length: 13
J: TRBJ2-1
size: .
V: TRBV7-2
DNA: TGTGCCAGCCGGTCTAGCGGGAGAAATGAGCAGTTCTTC
CDR3: CASRSSGRNEQFF

D: .
length: 15
J: TRBJ2-1
size: .
V: TRBV19
DNA: TGTGCCAGTAGTATGGACTCAAGCTCCTACAATGAGCAGTTCTTC
CDR3: CASSMDSSSYNEQFF

D: .
length: 13
J: TRBJ1-2
size: .
V: TRBV4-2
DNA: TGTGCCAGCAGCCAAGTTAGTGGTGCTGGCTACACCTTC
CDR3: CASSQVSGAGYTF

D: .
length: 17
J: TRBJ2-1
size: once
V: TRBV18
DNA: TGTGCCAGCTCACCACCTCGTCGGGGGCTAAATGATTCGGAGCAGTTCTTC
CDR3: CASSPPRRGLNDSEQFF

D: .
length: 12
J: TRBJ2-7
size: .
V: TRBV7-2
DNA: TGTGCCAGCGTGGGCACCTCCTACGAGCAGTACTTC
CDR3: CASVGTSYEQYF

D: .
length: 14
J: TRBJ2-7
size: .
V: TRBV2
DNA: TGTGCCAGCGGGGTAGGCCAATTAATCTACGAGCAGTACTTC
CDR3: CASGVGQLIYEQYF

D: TRBD2
length: 15
J: TRBJ2-1
size: .
V: TRBV7-6
DNA: TGTGCCAGCAGCTTAGGGAGCGGGAGAGGGAATGAGCAGTTCTTC
CDR3: CASSLGSGRGNEQFF

D: .
length: 14
J: TRBJ2-7
size: .
V: TRBV7-2
DNA: TGTGCCAGCACCCTCGATACGGGGTTCGGCGAGCAGTACTTC
CDR3: CASTLDTGFGEQYF

D: .
length: 13
J: TRBJ1-5
size: few
V: TRBV6-1
DNA: TGTGCCAGCAGTGAAAGAGAGTTTCAGCCCCAGCATTTT
CDR3: CASSEREFQPQHF

D: .
length: 13
J: TRBJ1-2
size: .
V: TRBV2
DNA: TGTGCCAGCAACCTCGCTGGGGCCTATGGCTACACCTTC
CDR3: CASNLAGAYGYTF

D: TRBD1
length: 16
J: TRBJ1-1
size: .
V: TRBV19
DNA: TGTGCCAGCACCCCGGGACAGGGGATGTCGTTCACTGAAGCTTTCTTT
CDR3: CASTPGQGMSFTEAFF

D: .
length: 17
J: TRBJ2-2
size: once
V: TRBV21-1
DNA: TGTGCCAGCAGCGATGGTCCTCTAGGGTTGGGCACCGGGGAGCTGTTTTTT
CDR3: CASSDGPLGLGTGELFF

D: TRBD1
length: 15
J: TRBJ2-1
size: .
V: TRBV2
DNA: TGTGCCAGCAGTGAATGGGACAGGGGCCGGGATGAGCAGTTCTTC
CDR3: CASSEWDRGRDEQFF

D: TRBD1
length: 13
J: TRBJ2-5
size: .
V: TRBV29-1
DNA: TGCAGCGCCGCAGGACAGGGGGCAGAGACCCAGTACTTC
CDR3: CSAAGQGAETQYF

D: TRBD1
length: 13
J: TRBJ1-2
size: .
V: TRBV28
DNA: TGTGCCAGCAGACAGGGACAGGGCAGGGGCTACACCTTC
CDR3: CASRQGQGRGYTF

D: TRBD1
length: 15
J: TRBJ2-1
size: .
V: TRBV5-1
DNA: TGCGCCAGCAGCTTGGTGACAGGGGCCTACAATGAGCAGTTCTTC
CDR3: CASSLVTGAYNEQFF

D: .
length: 15
J: TRBJ1-1
size: once
V: TRBV7-9
DNA: TGTGCCAGCAGCTGGGCAGGGGAGGGGAGCACTGAAGCTTTCTTT
CDR3: CASSWAGEGSTEAFF

D: .
length: 13
J: TRBJ2-5
size: .
V: TRBV18
DNA: TGTGCCAGCTCACTTCGGGGCGCGGAGACCCAGTACTTC
CDR3: CASSLRGAETQYF

D: .
length: 17
J: TRBJ1-5
size: .
V: TRBV19
DNA: TGTGCCAGTAGTAAAGGACAGAGGGTGGGCAGCAATCAGCCCCAGCATTTT
CDR3: CASSKGQRVGSNQPQHF

D: .
length: 14
J: TRBJ2-2
size: .
V: TRBV30
DNA: TGTGCCTGGAGTGTACAGGATGGGACCGGGGAGCTGTTTTTT
CDR3: CAWSVQDGTGELFF

D: .
length: 13
J: TRBJ2-5
size: .
V: TRBV2
DNA: TGTGCCGGATTGGACAGCTTCCAAGAGACCCAGTACTTC
CDR3: CAGLDSFQETQYF

D: TRBD2
length: 16
J: TRBJ2-7
size: .
V: TRBV14
DNA: TGTGCCAGCAGCCAAGAGGCGGGAGTACGCCCCTACGAGCAGTACTTC
CDR3: CASSQEAGVRPYEQYF

D: TRBD2
length: 17
J: TRBJ2-1
size: .
V: TRBV7-2
DNA: TGTGCCAGCAGCTCACCCCGGGGACTAGCGTTGCGCAATGAGCAGTTCTTC
CDR3: CASSSPRGLALRNEQFF

D: TRBD1
length: 16
J: TRBJ1-5
size: .
V: TRBV19
DNA: TGTGCCAGTAGTAAATTACCGGGACAGAACAATCAGCCCCAGCATTTT
CDR3: CASSKLPGQNNQPQHF

D: TRBD2
length: 15
J: TRBJ2-5
size: .
V: TRBV6-1
DNA: TGTGCCAGCAGTGAGACTAGCGGGAGTGGAGAGACCCAGTACTTC
CDR3: CASSETSGSGETQYF

D: .
length: 15
J: TRBJ2-6
size: .
V: TRBV5-6
DNA: TGTGCCAGCAGCACAATCTCGTCTGGGGCCAACGTCCTGACTTTC
CDR3: CASSTISSGANVLTF

D: TRBD1
length: 15
J: TRBJ2-3
size: many
V: TRBV10-3
DNA: TGTGCCATCAGTGAAGGTCAGGGGGACACAGATACGCAGTATTTT
CDR3: CAISEGQGDTDTQYF

D: .
length: 16
J: TRBJ2-2
size: once
V: TRBV25-1
DNA: TGTGCCAGCAGTGAATACGGGGAAGGGCACACCGGGGAGCTGTTTTTT
CDR3: CASSEYGEGHTGELFF

D: TRBD1
length: 13
J: TRBJ1-4
size: .
V: TRBV29-1
DNA: TGCAGCGTCCTCAGGGGGCCCAATGAAAAACTGTTTTTT
CDR3: CSVLRGPNEKLFF

D: .
length: 15
J: TRBJ1-2
size: .
V: TRBV4-3
DNA: TGCGCCAGCAGCCAAGATTCGGGGGCTAACTATGGCTACACCTTC
CDR3: CASSQDSGANYGYTF

D: .
length: 15
J: TRBJ2-1
size: .
V: TRBV7-3
DNA: TGTGCCAGCAGCTCCCTTAGGGGATCCTACAATGAGCAGTTCTTC
CDR3: CASSSLRGSYNEQFF

D: TRBD1
length: 16
J: TRBJ1-2
size: .
V: TRBV9
DNA: TGTGCCAGCTCCCCGGGACAGGGATTTACCAACTATGGCTACACCTTC
CDR3: CASSPGQGFTNYGYTF

D: .
length: 16
J: TRBJ2-4
size: .
V: TRBV30
DNA: TGTGCCTGGAGTGTACCGGGGGGCTTTGACAAAAACATTCAGTACTTC
CDR3: CAWSVPGGFDKNIQYF

D: .
length: 13
J: TRBJ1-1
size: few
V: TRBV19
DNA: TGTGCCAGTAGCTTGGCTGAGAACACTGAAGCTTTCTTT
CDR3: CASSLAENTEAFF

D: .
length: 15
J: TRBJ1-5
size: .
V: TRBV5-8
DNA: TGTGCCAGCAGCTTTAGAGGGATTAGCAATCAGCCCCAGCATTTT
CDR3: CASSFRGISNQPQHF

D: TRBD1
length: 15
J: TRBJ1-2
size: .
V: TRBV27
DNA: TGTGCCAGCAGTTTAAGTGGGACAGGAATATATGGCTACACCTTC
CDR3: CASSLSGTGIYGYTF

D: TRBD1
length: 14
J: TRBJ2-5
size: .
V: TRBV11-2
DNA: TGTGCCAGCAGCTTAGGGACAGGCCAAGAGACCCAGTACTTC
CDR3: CASSLGTGQETQYF